What follows are 26 T cell receptor beta chains derived from one specimen sequenced in a study of response to subunit inactivated influenza vaccine. TCRdb re-derived calls from the RT-PCR reads in MiXCR, one entry per CDR3 protein. This table holds more than 600,000 distinct CDR3 sequences, less than 20% found once. The starting material was PBMCs from blood, obtained more than 4 days after vaccination. The receptors derive from a man in his fifties or sixties who received an inactivated influenza vaccine.

This chain links TRBV6-1 with TRBJ1-1, with 7 bases lining up with TRBD1. V shed 6 bases, J shed 4 bases, and the junction held 8 bases outside the gene matches. The CDR3 is made up of 14 amino acids. Germline CDR1 and CDR2: MNHNS and SASEGT. CDR3 bases: TGTGCCAGCAGAGAGACAGGGTCGGGCACTGAAGCTTTCTTT. The encoded protein is CASRETGSGTEAFF.

Only a few counts were recorded for this clonotype. The V gene is TRBV29-1, the J gene TRBJ2-7; 8 bases agree with TRBD2. The CDR3 sequence is 15 residues long. Trimming cost V 1 base and J 2 bases; bases outside gene matches: 7. Germline V gives CDR1 SQVTM, CDR2 ANQGSEA. The CDR3 region has the DNA TGCAGCGTTGAAGGAACTGCGGGAGGCACCTACGAGCAGTACTTC. Amino acid sequence: CSVEGTAGGTYEQYF.

The chain carries TRBV9 and TRBJ2-5, with D possibly being TRBD2 (5 bases). The CDR3 is 15 residues long. The germline CDR1 and CDR2 sequences are SGDLS and YYNGEE. V dropped 0 bases and J dropped 2 bases, with 11 bases sitting between them. The CDR3 DNA sequence: TGTGCCAGCAGCGTAGTTGTCGGGAATCAAGAGACCCAGTACTTC. Its translation: CASSVVVGNQETQYF.

The chain has TRBV18 and TRBJ1-1, with unresolved D. Per the germline V gene, CDR1 is KGHSH and CDR2 is LQKENI. Trimming took 1 base from V and 1 from J, leaving 7 bases between them. The CDR3 contains 14 residues. The CDR3 is CASSPRSQNTEAFF. Written as DNA, the CDR3 is TGTGCCAGCTCACCACGTTCGCAGAACACTGAAGCTTTCTTT.

This clonotype showed up just a few times. The rearrangement joins TRBV11-2 to TRBJ2-3, with 7 bases identical to TRBD1. CDR3 length equals 16 residues. Per germline, CDR1 SGHAT and CDR2 FQNNGV. V lost 6 bases and J lost 1; bases outside the gene matches: 10. The CDR3 spells CASSSTGVTRTDTQYF. CDR3 sequence (DNA): TGTGCCAGCAGTTCCACAGGGGTCACCCGCACAGATACGCAGTATTTT.

The rearrangement links TRBV27 to TRBJ2-5; the match to TRBD2 covers 11 bases. From germline, CDR1 is MNHEY and CDR2 SMNVEV (reference sequence). V shed 6 bases and J 1 base; nucleotides not matched to a gene: 7. CDR3 size: 16 residues. DNA of the CDR3: TGTGCCAGCAGGCCCTGGGGGACTAGCGGCCAAGAGACCCAGTACTTC. Translating it yields CASRPWGTSGQETQYF.

This clonotype was observed a handful of times. V usage is TRBV7-6 and J usage is TRBJ2-1, with 9 bases matching TRBD2. The germline V gene has CDR1 SGHVS and CDR2 FNYEAQ. After removal of 2 bases from V and 5 bases from J, the junction contained 4 bases not matched to a gene. CDR3 length: 15 amino acids. The CDR3 is CASSLHSGRNNEQFF. CDR3 nucleotide sequence: TGTGCCAGCAGCTTACACAGCGGGAGGAACAATGAGCAGTTCTTC.

The genes are TRBV29-1 and TRBJ2-2; perhaps TRBD1 as D (5 bases). The V and J ends lost 4 bases and 1 base respectively, with 13 bases between them. Germline values: CDR1 SQVTM, CDR2 ANQGSEA. This CDR3 spans 15 amino acids. The CDR3 region has the DNA TGCAGCGTTGCAACAGGTTCGAGGAACACCGGGGAGCTGTTTTTT. Protein: CSVATGSRNTGELFF.

This clonotype was observed a few times. The rearrangement uses TRBV7-2 and TRBJ2-5; the match to TRBD1 covers 10 bases. Germline values: CDR1 SGHTA, CDR2 FQGNSA. This CDR3 has 15 residues. After removal of 4 bases from V and 7 bases from J, the junction contained 9 bases not matched to a gene. The CDR3 region is CASSYPGQGTRTQYF. The CDR3 bases are TGTGCCAGCAGCTATCCGGGACAGGGGACTAGGACCCAGTACTTC.

This clonotype was observed a few times. The chain employs TRBV7-9 and TRBJ1-2; D unclear. This CDR3 is built from 13 residues. V was shortened by 5 bases and J by 4 bases, with 11 bases between the two germline ends. The germline gives CDR1 SEHNR, CDR2 FQNEAQ (reference sequence). In DNA, the CDR3 is TGTGCCAGCAGCCCCGACGGGCCCTATGGCTACACCTTC. Amino acid sequence: CASSPDGPYGYTF. Full variable domain (missing parts from reference TRBV7-9 and TRBJ1-2): DTGVSQNPRHKITKRGQNVTFRCDPISEHNRLYWYRQTLGQGPEFLTYFQNEAQLEKSRLLSDRFSAERPKGSFSTLEIQRTEQGDSAMYLCASSPDGPYGYTFGSGTRLTVV.

The J gene is TRBJ2-1, the V gene TRBV20-1, with 10 bases lining up with TRBD2. The germline V gene has CDR1 DFQATT and CDR2 SNEGSKA (reference sequence). J gave up 2 bases and V 6 bases, and 4 bases lay outside the gene matches. The CDR3 loop spans 14 amino acids. The CDR3 sequence: CSAYGLAAYNEQFF. CDR3 DNA: TGCAGTGCCTATGGACTAGCGGCCTACAATGAGCAGTTCTTC.

This clonotype was counted only a few times. The chain recombines TRBV30 with TRBJ2-5; 8 bases agree with TRBD1. The ends lost 1 base at V and 4 bases at J; junction bases unmatched: 5. Germline V gene sequence: CDR1 GTSNPN, CDR2 SVGIG (reference sequence). This CDR3 is 14 amino acids long. The CDR3 is CAWSAQGARETQYF. The CDR3, as DNA: TGTGCCTGGAGTGCCCAGGGGGCGAGAGAGACCCAGTACTTC.

This chain connects TRBV5-5 to TRBJ2-2; TRBD1 aligns across 9 bases. The CDR3 sequence is 16 residues long. Per germline, CDR1 SGHKS and CDR2 YYEKEE (reference sequence). V dropped 4 bases and J dropped 4; count of bases not matched to a gene: 8. The CDR3 bases are TGTGCCAGCAGCGCCTACAGGGGGCGGACCACCGGGGAGCTGTTTTTT. Its protein product is CASSAYRGRTTGELFF.

The chain combines TRBV12-3 or TRBV12-4 with TRBJ2-1; D is unresolved. V gave up 2 bases and J gave up 7 bases, with 9 bases separating them. This CDR3 contains 13 residues. The CDR3 here is CASSLYMGNEQFF. CDR3 DNA: TGTGCCAGCAGTTTATATATGGGGAATGAGCAGTTCTTC.

This clonotype has more than one count but fewer than ten. CDR3 sequence reads: CASSPGTGGWNQPQHF. CDR3 coding DNA: TGTGCCAGCAGTCCCGGGACAGGGGGCTGGAATCAGCCCCAGCATTTT. This chain joins TRBV6-1 and TRBJ1-5; 12 nucleotides align to TRBD1. Germline trimming cut 5 bases from V and 4 bases from J; bases unmatched to any gene: 6. The CDR3 covers 16 residues. Germline lookup yields CDR1 MNHNS and CDR2 SASEGT.

This clonotype was counted a few times. The chain uses TRBV9 and TRBJ1-1, with TRBD1 matching over 9 bases. Germline values: CDR1 SGDLS, CDR2 YYNGEE. The CDR3 totals 15 residues. With V trimmed by 4 bases and J by 5 bases, 9 bases remained unmatched. This CDR3 is CASSRPGTGRTEAFF. CDR3 DNA sequence: TGTGCCAGCAGCCGTCCCGGGACAGGGCGGACTGAAGCTTTCTTT.

In its sample, this clonotype was seen a few times. V gene TRBV29-1 combines with J gene TRBJ2-7; 7 nucleotides align to TRBD2. V dropped 7 bases and J dropped 3; count of bases not matched to a gene: 6. This CDR3 spans 12 amino acids. Germline CDR1 SQVTM, CDR2 ANQGSEA. The CDR3 DNA follows: TGCAGCGCTCTGGGCGGGGGCTACGAGCAGTACTTC. Protein sequence: CSALGGGYEQYF.

This clonotype was counted between two and nine times. The CDR3: CASSLLIRTEAFF. DNA of the CDR3: TGTGCCAGCAGCCTCCTTATCCGGACTGAAGCTTTCTTT. The chain couples TRBV6-1 to TRBJ1-1; no clear D. The V gene's germline CDR1 is MNHNS and CDR2 SASEGT. This CDR3 is built from 13 residues. Trimming stripped 6 bases from V and 5 bases from J, with 13 bases between.

The rearrangement uses TRBV6-5 and TRBJ1-4; D remains unclear. Germline assignment: CDR1 MNHEY and CDR2 SVGAGI. The V end lost 0 bases, the J end lost 2 bases, and 7 bases lay between the germline ends. The CDR3 runs to 15 residues. CDR3 loop: CASSYSASTNEKLFF. Written as DNA, the CDR3 is TGTGCCAGCAGTTACTCGGCTTCGACTAATGAAAAACTGTTTTTT.

This clonotype occurred a few times. The chain is built from TRBV5-5 and TRBJ2-1; 8 bases fit TRBD1. Germline loops: CDR1 SGHKS, CDR2 YYEKEE (reference sequence). V was pared by 2 bases and J by 8 bases, with 6 bases of the junction left unmatched. CDR3 length equals 14 residues. The CDR3 loop is CASSFRTGLDEQFF. The CDR3 DNA sequence: TGTGCCAGCAGCTTCCGGACAGGGTTGGATGAGCAGTTCTTC.

This chain links TRBV5-1 with TRBJ2-1; TRBD2 agrees at 8 bases. CDR1 is SGHRS and CDR2 is YFSETQ in the germline V gene. The CDR3 sequence is 12 residues long. The J segment lost 15 bases and the V segment lost 4 bases, leaving 9 bases of the junction unmatched. CDR3 sequence reads: CASSTGTSPLFF. CDR3 sequence (DNA): TGCGCCAGCAGCACCGGGACTAGTCCACTGTTCTTC.

This clonotype has a count of ten or more. The genes are TRBV12-3 or TRBV12-4 and TRBJ2-3; tentatively, D is TRBD2 (7 bases). The V end lost 1 base, the J end lost 6 bases, and 11 bases lay between the germline ends. The CDR3 sequence is 14 residues long. Here the CDR3 reads CASSLEGGPDTQYF. CDR3 bases: TGTGCCAGCAGTTTAGAGGGGGGGCCTGATACGCAGTATTTT.

The chain employs TRBV10-3 and TRBJ2-7; D gene ambiguous. The CDR3 spans 13 residues. The germline CDR1 and CDR2 sequences are ENHRY and SYGVKD. V was trimmed by 6 bases and J by 2 bases, leaving 11 bases between them. DNA of the CDR3: TGTGCCATCAGCCGCGAGCTTACCTACGAGCAGTACTTC. Its translation: CAISRELTYEQYF.

Ten or more counts support this clonotype. The J gene is TRBJ2-2, the V gene TRBV12-3 or TRBV12-4; D call uncertain. The ends were cut back, 2 bases at V and 6 bases at J, with 7 bases in the middle. There are 13 residues in the CDR3. As DNA, the CDR3 is TGTGCCAGCAGTTTATCGGTGGCCGGGGAGCTGTTTTTT. Translation gives CASSLSVAGELFF.

This clonotype appeared a few times. The chain has TRBV9 and TRBJ1-6; TRBD1 might be the D (6 bases). Trimming stripped 1 base from V and 5 bases from J, with 7 bases between. In germline, CDR1 is SGDLS, CDR2 YYNGEE. This CDR3 region has 14 residues. The CDR3 DNA reads TGTGCCAGCAGCGTACACAGGGATAATTCACCCCTCCACTTT. Translation gives CASSVHRDNSPLHF.

The table lists this clonotype with a few counts. The CDR3 sequence is CASSQGRVRNTGELFF. CDR3 coding DNA: TGTGCCAGCAGCCAAGGAAGGGTGAGGAACACCGGGGAGCTGTTTTTT. The chain joins TRBV3-1 to TRBJ2-2; D call uncertain. Per the germline V gene, CDR1 is LGHDT and CDR2 is YNNKEL (reference sequence). V gave up 1 base and J gave up 1 base, with 10 bases separating them. The CDR3 sequence is 16 residues long.